There are a few counts of the clone carrying this TCR beta chain. Its antigen is unknown. The record originates from a study of siplizumab effects on memory and regulatory T cells. Study findings and constraints: Naive T cells appeared more varied than memory cells and looked like key alloresponse contributors. Sequences below about 10^-5 frequency were poorly captured, limiting mapping of alloreactive clones.

This CDR3 region has 12 residues. V was shortened by 7 bases and J by 4 bases, with 11 bases between the two germline ends. CDR1 MDHEN and CDR2 SYDVKM come from the germline V gene. For every sample, about 10^5 TCR templates were assayed. The data were produced by immunoSEQ multiplex PCR, yet TCRdb's version contains in-frame clones alone and is incomplete. The sample contains some 97,000 clones, 94% of which appear only once. This sequence was found in a human donor in good health. The sample was non-Treg CD4+ T cells sorted from blood. The chain carries TRBV28 and TRBJ2-7; D gene ambiguous. The CDR3 DNA sequence: TGTGCCAGCATTGGGCCCCAATACGAGCAGTACTTC. This gives the protein CASIGPQYEQYF. Full variable domain (remainder filled in from reference TRBV28 and TRBJ2-7): DVKVTQSSRYLVKRTGEKVFLECVQDMDHENMFWYRQDPGLGLRLIYFSYDVKMKEKGDIPEGYSVSREKKERFSLILESASTNQTSMYLCASIGPQYEQYFGPGTRLTVT.